These 32 T cell receptor beta chains came from one sample sequenced in a study of blood T cell repertoires in COVID-19. The repertoire was sequenced with immunoSEQ multiplex PCR; TCRdb's copy has only in-frame clones and lacks some. The data show 250,000 to 300,000 clones, roughly 90% seen once. The specimen was PBMCs or T cells enriched from blood (not recorded which). These receptors all come from a woman aged 35 to 49 with acute COVID-19.

This chain joins TRBV7-2 and TRBJ2-1, with D possibly matching TRBD2 (6 bases). Trimming pared 1 base from V and 10 bases from J, leaving 11 bases between. This CDR3 has 13 residues. Germline CDR1 is SGHTA and CDR2 is FQGNSA. The CDR3 spells CASSLELAGEQFF. The CDR3 bases are TGTGCCAGCAGCTTAGAACTAGCCGGGGAGCAGTTCTTC.

V gene TRBV4-2 combines with J gene TRBJ2-3; tentatively, D is TRBD2 (6 bases). There are 17 residues in the CDR3. From germline, CDR1 is LGHNA and CDR2 YNFKEQ. The V gene lost 3 bases and the J gene lost 6 bases, with 22 bases spanning the gap. The DNA of the CDR3 is TGTGCCAGCAGCCATCCGACGGGGGAGGCCCTGGGGGATACGCAGTATTTT. Translation gives CASSHPTGEALGDTQYF.

The genes are TRBV18 and TRBJ1-3; D is undetermined. Trimming pared 1 base from V and 4 bases from J, leaving 8 bases between. This CDR3 region has 14 residues. In germline, CDR1 is KGHSH, CDR2 LQKENI. For the CDR3, the DNA is TGTGCCAGCTCACCACGGGAGCTAGGAAACACCATATATTTT. It encodes CASSPRELGNTIYF.

The rearrangement uses TRBV20-1 and TRBJ1-1; TRBD1 matches 8 bases. Trimming at V came to 2 bases and at J to 11 bases, leaving 4 bases not matched to a gene. The length of the CDR3 is 11 residues. CDR1 and CDR2 (germline): DFQATT, SNEGSKA (reference sequence). The CDR3 protein is CSARQGARAFF. The CDR3 DNA is TGCAGTGCTAGACAGGGGGCGCGGGCTTTCTTT.

The CDR3 sequence is CASSENFGRGPQNIQYF. As DNA, the CDR3 is TGTGCCAGCAGTGAGAATTTTGGAAGGGGGCCTCAAAACATTCAGTACTTC. The chain employs TRBV2 and TRBJ2-4, with 7 bases identical to TRBD1. Losses at the gene ends were 3 bases for V and 5 bases for J; bases not matched to a gene: 13. The germline V gene has CDR1 SNHLY and CDR2 FYNNEI. CDR3 length: 17 residues.

The chain has TRBV5-1 and TRBJ1-1; TRBD1 matches 7 bases. Germline values: CDR1 SGHRS, CDR2 YFSETQ. The ends lost 4 bases at V and 5 bases at J; junction bases unmatched: 8. The CDR3 sequence is 14 residues long. For the CDR3, the DNA is TGCGCCAGCAGCATAGGGGGCAAAGAGACTGAAGCTTTCTTT. This translates into CASSIGGKETEAFF.

This clone appeared a single time. The rearrangement links TRBV30 to TRBJ1-1, with 8 bases that match TRBD1. CDR1 GTSNPN and CDR2 SVGIG come from the germline V gene (reference sequence). The CDR3 consists of 16 residues. V lost 4 bases to trimming and J lost 11 bases; unmatched junction nucleotides: 21. The CDR3 reads CAWTPPDREASLRAFF. The DNA for the CDR3 is TGTGCCTGGACCCCCCCGGACAGGGAGGCATCGTTACGGGCTTTCTTT.

On this clone itself: The sample carries other DNA sequences with the same CDR3. The chain carries TRBV5-1 and TRBJ2-7, with 8 bases lining up with TRBD1. After removal of 2 bases from V and 3 bases from J, the junction contained 4 bases not matched to a gene. Germline lookup yields CDR1 SGHRS and CDR2 YFSETQ. This CDR3 comprises 14 residues. The CDR3 reads CASSLTGGGYEQYF. The CDR3 bases are TGCGCCAGCAGCTTAACAGGGGGAGGCTACGAGCAGTACTTC.

The chain is built from TRBV7-8 and TRBJ2-1, with D uncertain. Trimming stripped 5 bases from V and 9 bases from J, with 17 bases between. The length of the CDR3 is 14 residues. The germline CDR1 and CDR2 sequences are SGHVS and FQNEAQ. This chain's CDR3 is CASSQTPPVPEQFF. The CDR3 DNA follows: TGTGCCAGCAGCCAAACCCCGCCAGTCCCTGAGCAGTTCTTC.

This chain connects TRBV7-8 to TRBJ2-7; D possibly corresponds to TRBD1 (6 bases). Looked up from germline, CDR1 is SGHVS and CDR2 is FQNEAQ. The germline V and J ends were trimmed by 3 bases and 5 bases, with 8 bases remaining between them. The CDR3 has 12 residues. The CDR3, as DNA: TGTGCCAGCAGCTTGAACAGGGACGAGCAGTACTTC. Its translation is CASSLNRDEQYF.

This chain joins TRBV5-1 and TRBJ2-1, with D possibly matching TRBD2 (5 bases). Trimming shortened V by 0 bases and J by 10 bases, and 8 bases separated the two germline ends. CDR3 length equals 12 residues. Germline CDR1 is SGHRS and CDR2 is YFSETQ. In DNA, the CDR3 is TGCGCCAGCAGCTTGGAGACGGGAGAGCAGTTCTTC. It is translated as CASSLETGEQFF.

The chain carries TRBV7-8 and TRBJ1-1, with TRBD1 as a possible D gene (6 bases). This CDR3 has 13 amino acids. CDR1 is SGHVS and CDR2 is FQNEAQ in the germline V gene. V was trimmed by 1 base and J by 4 bases, leaving 7 bases between them. CDR3 protein: CASSLDRATEAFF. The CDR3 bases are TGTGCCAGCAGCTTAGACAGGGCCACTGAAGCTTTCTTT.

This chain joins TRBV19 and TRBJ1-2; a weak D match, TRBD1 (6 bases). This CDR3 region has 15 residues. Trimming removed 3 bases at V and 2 bases at J, with 13 bases between. Germline CDR1 reads LNHDA; CDR2 reads SQIVND (reference sequence). CDR3 sequence reads: CASSIQLGANYGYTF. CDR3 in DNA: TGTGCCAGTAGTATTCAGCTGGGGGCAAACTATGGCTACACCTTC.

The chain couples TRBV7-2 to TRBJ1-6, with a tentative D call TRBD1 (6 bases). V was trimmed by 0 bases and J by 10 bases, leaving 13 bases between them. The germline V gene has CDR1 SGHTA and CDR2 FQGNSA. The CDR3 has 15 amino acids. This CDR3 reads CASSLASQGQSPLHF. In nucleotides, the CDR3 is TGTGCCAGCAGCTTAGCATCACAGGGACAATCACCCCTCCACTTT.

Here the CDR3 reads CASGRDFAMAFF. CDR3 nucleotides: TGTGCCAGCGGGAGGGACTTCGCTATGGCTTTCTTT. This chain connects TRBV2 to TRBJ1-1; D is perhaps TRBD1 (5 bases). The germline V and J ends were trimmed by 8 bases and 11 bases, with 18 bases remaining between them. This CDR3 is 12 amino acids long. Germline values: CDR1 SNHLY, CDR2 FYNNEI. Supplemented by reference TRBV2 and TRBJ1-1, the full variable domain reads EPEVTQTPSHQVTQMGQEVILRCVPISNHLYFYWYRQILGQKVEFLVSFYNNEISEKSEIFDDQFSVERPDGSNFTLKIRSTKLEDSAMYFCASGRDFAMAFFGQGTRLTVV.

The CDR3 reads CAISEGQYTGELFF. CDR3 nucleotides: TGTGCCATCAGTGAGGGACAGTACACCGGGGAGCTGTTTTTT. The V gene is TRBV10-3, the J gene TRBJ2-2; maybe TRBD1 (6 bases). Trimming stripped 2 bases from V and 3 bases from J, with 7 bases between. The CDR3 length is 14 residues. The germline gives CDR1 ENHRY, CDR2 SYGVKD.

The chain combines TRBV6-1 with TRBJ1-5, with a weak D call TRBD1 (5 bases). The CDR3 contains 16 residues. Trimming shortened V by 4 bases and J by 2 bases, and 15 bases separated the two germline ends. Germline CDR1 reads MNHNS; CDR2 reads SASEGT. This CDR3 reads CASSAQAARGNQPQHF. CDR3 nucleotides: TGTGCCAGCAGTGCACAGGCCGCGCGAGGCAATCAGCCCCAGCATTTT.

The gene calls are TRBV2 and TRBJ1-1, with a weak D call TRBD1 (6 bases). The CDR3 runs 16 residues. V lost 7 bases and J 5 bases, leaving 23 bases between the germline ends. Germline V gene data show CDR1 as SNHLY and CDR2 as FYNNEI. The CDR3 sequence is CASITRDRRPKTEAFF. The CDR3 DNA reads as TGTGCCAGCATTACCCGTGACAGGAGACCGAAAACTGAAGCTTTCTTT.

The gene calls are TRBV5-1 and TRBJ1-5, with 7 bases fitting TRBD1. V was pared by 4 bases and J by 4 bases, with 5 bases of the junction left unmatched. CDR3 length: 14 amino acids. The germline gives CDR1 SGHRS, CDR2 YFSETQ. CDR3: CASSMGTENQPQHF. The CDR3 bases are TGCGCCAGCAGCATGGGGACAGAGAATCAGCCCCAGCATTTT. Using reference TRBV5-1 and TRBJ1-5 for the parts outside the CDR3, the full variable domain is KAGVTQTPRYLIKTRGQQVTLSCSPISGHRSVSWYQQTPGQGLQFLFEYFSETQRNKGNFPGRFSGRQFSNSRSEMNVSTLELGDSALYLCASSMGTENQPQHFGDGTRLSIL.

This clone occurred a few times. This chain links TRBV7-3 with TRBJ2-1, with D possibly matching TRBD2 (6 bases). This CDR3 contains 15 residues. V was trimmed by 6 bases and J by 8 bases, leaving 20 bases between them. Germline V gene lookup returns CDR1 SGHTA and CDR2 FQGTGA. The CDR3 bases are TGTGCCAGCAGGTCCCCCGGGGGAGCTGGGGATGAGCAGTTCTTC. Translation: CASRSPGGAGDEQFF.

As regards this clone: At the DNA level, this CDR3 is encoded by other sequences in the same sample as well. This chain uses TRBV18 with TRBJ1-3; D remains ambiguous. Trimming left V 3 bases short and J 1 base short, with 4 bases between. The CDR3 runs to 13 residues. In germline, CDR1 is KGHSH, CDR2 LQKENI. CDR3 sequence (DNA): TGTGCCAGCTCACCGTCATCTGGAAACACCATATATTTT. Translating it yields CASSPSSGNTIYF.

This chain joins TRBV10-3 and TRBJ1-2; tentative D call: TRBD1 (5 bases). CDR3 length: 15 amino acids. V was clipped by 4 bases and J by 2 bases, with 14 bases between them. Germline values: CDR1 ENHRY, CDR2 SYGVKD. The CDR3 is CAISGAGGTNYGYTF. Here the CDR3 DNA reads TGTGCCATCAGTGGAGCCGGGGGTACGAACTATGGCTACACCTTC.

The chain combines TRBV30 with TRBJ2-5; 10 bases are shared with TRBD2. The CDR3 spans 13 residues. V shed 5 bases, J shed 4 bases, and the junction held 4 bases outside the gene matches. Germline V gives CDR1 GTSNPN, CDR2 SVGIG (reference sequence). CDR3 in DNA: TGTGCCTGGCAGCGGGGGGGCCGAGAGACCCAGTACTTC. Its translation is CAWQRGGRETQYF.

The gene calls are TRBV30 and TRBJ2-1, with 8 nucleotides matching TRBD1. Trimming took 2 bases from V and 3 from J; bases not matched to a gene: 9. This CDR3 region has 16 residues. In germline, CDR1 is GTSNPN, CDR2 SVGIG (reference sequence). DNA of the CDR3: TGTGCCTGGAGTCCGTCCGGGACAGGAGACTACAATGAGCAGTTCTTC. It is translated as CAWSPSGTGDYNEQFF.

V gene TRBV12-2 combines with J gene TRBJ2-1; whether TRBD2, the table's D call, matches the DNA was not checked. TRBV12-2 is termed a pseudogene. The CDR3 covers 10 residues. The CDR3: CANSSLEQFF. The CDR3 DNA sequence: TGTGCAAACTCGAGTTTAGAGCAGTTCTTC.

This chain connects TRBV19 to TRBJ1-1; D not certain. Germline V gives CDR1 LNHDA, CDR2 SQIVND (reference sequence). V was clipped by 3 bases and J by 6 bases, with 11 bases between them. There are 13 residues in the CDR3. CDR3 bases: TGTGCCAGTAGTATCGGGGAGGGCCCTGAAGCTTTCTTT. This translates into CASSIGEGPEAFF.

The chain recombines TRBV9 with TRBJ2-3; 10 bases match TRBD2. With V trimmed by 2 bases and J by 3 bases, 12 bases remained unmatched. CDR3 length: 18 amino acids. Germline loops: CDR1 SGDLS, CDR2 YYNGEE. The DNA for the CDR3 is TGTGCCAGCAGCGTCGGAACGCTAGCGGGAGCTAGGACAGATACGCAGTATTTT. Amino acid sequence: CASSVGTLAGARTDTQYF.

V and J are TRBV7-2 and TRBJ1-3; TRBD1 aligns across 10 bases. Trimming cost V 6 bases and J 2 bases; bases outside gene matches: 10. This CDR3 has 17 amino acids. The germline V gene encodes CDR1 SGHTA and CDR2 FQGNSA. The CDR3 nucleotides read TGTGCCAGCAGACTCTACGGGACAGGGGAGGCTGGAAACACCATATATTTT. Translating it yields CASRLYGTGEAGNTIYF.

The chain joins TRBV7-2 to TRBJ1-1; D uncertain. Trimming removed 10 bases at V and 4 bases at J, with 19 bases between. Per the germline V gene, CDR1 is SGHTA and CDR2 is FQGNSA. The CDR3 runs 14 residues. CDR3 in DNA: TGTGCCACTCGGAGCTTAAGGTCAAGCACTGAAGCTTTCTTT. It encodes CATRSLRSSTEAFF.

The chain is built from TRBV6-5 and TRBJ2-3; 11 positions agree with TRBD1. The ends lost 6 bases at V and 4 bases at J; junction bases unmatched: 6. Germline assignment: CDR1 MNHEY and CDR2 SVGAGI. This CDR3 spans 15 amino acids. CDR3 sequence reads: CASRAGQGASDTQYF. The DNA of the CDR3 is TGTGCCAGCAGGGCCGGACAGGGGGCGTCAGATACGCAGTATTTT.

This clone was seen just once. This chain uses TRBV12-3 or TRBV12-4 with TRBJ2-1; a possible D gene is TRBD2 (6 bases). This CDR3 has 13 residues. The V end was cut by 5 bases, the J end by 9 bases, with 14 bases between. CDR3 nucleotide sequence: TGTGCCAGCAGTGCTGGGACTCTAGGTGAGCAGTTCTTC. Residues: CASSAGTLGEQFF.

The chain joins TRBV10-3 to TRBJ2-7; a possible D gene is TRBD2 (6 bases). V lost 4 bases, J lost 5 bases, and 18 bases lay in between. Germline values: CDR1 ENHRY, CDR2 SYGVKD. This CDR3 region has 15 residues. The CDR3 nucleotides are TGTGCCATCAGTGTCGGGAGCGGGTCAATCCACGAGCAGTACTTC. This codes for CAISVGSGSIHEQYF.